One sample yielded the 16 T cell receptor beta chains listed below, sequenced in a study of cytomegalovirus exposure and HLA in healthy donors. PCR used 60 Vbeta primers and 13 Jbeta primers. Data came from immunoSEQ multiplex PCR; TCRdb stores just in-frame clones and leaves some out. Of more than 100,000 clones in the sample, over 75% are singletons; the top ten hold around 2.2%. The sequencing sample was made of PBMCs. Receptors were obtained from a young man in good health and CMV-seronegative.

The rearrangement joins TRBV28 to TRBJ1-1, with D maybe TRBD1 (6 bases). V was cut by 7 bases and J by 8 bases, with 14 bases left in between. From germline, CDR1 is MDHEN and CDR2 SYDVKM. The CDR3 runs 12 residues. The CDR3 DNA is TGTGCCAGCATCAGCAGGGGCAGGGAAGCTTTCTTT. Protein: CASISRGREAFF.

The chain employs TRBV5-1 and TRBJ1-1; 9 nucleotides agree with TRBD1. The V segment lost 0 bases and the J segment 3 bases; nucleotides outside the gene matches: 9. Germline values: CDR1 SGHRS, CDR2 YFSETQ. The CDR3 is made up of 17 amino acids. This CDR3 is CASSLGGTGLRDTEAFF. In DNA form, the CDR3 reads TGCGCCAGCAGCTTGGGGGGGACAGGGTTAAGGGACACTGAAGCTTTCTTT.

The chain has TRBV7-8 and TRBJ2-3; D may be TRBD2 (6 bases). The germline V gene encodes CDR1 SGHVS and CDR2 FQNEAQ. This CDR3 contains 14 residues. V was trimmed by 3 bases and J by 0 bases, leaving 7 bases between them. The CDR3 nucleotides are TGTGCCAGCAGCTTCGGGGGTAGCACAGATACGCAGTATTTT. Translated, it gives CASSFGGSTDTQYF.

This sequence joins TRBV29-1 and TRBJ2-7; 10 nucleotides match TRBD2. Looked up from germline, CDR1 is SQVTM and CDR2 is ANQGSEA. The CDR3 loop spans 17 amino acids. V was clipped by 3 bases and J by 0 bases; unmatched bases: 11. The CDR3: CSVETGGSGGPSYEQYF. DNA for the CDR3: TGCAGCGTTGAGACCGGGGGTAGCGGGGGGCCCTCCTACGAGCAGTACTTC.

This chain joins TRBV7-9 and TRBJ2-3, with TRBD2 identical over 7 bases. The CDR3 spans 14 residues. Germline V gene data show CDR1 as SEHNR and CDR2 as FQNEAQ (reference sequence). The J segment lost 1 base and the V segment lost 6 bases, leaving 4 bases of the junction unmatched. The CDR3 DNA reads as TGTGCCAGCAGTCCCCGGGGGGGCACAGATACGCAGTATTTT. This codes for CASSPRGGTDTQYF.

This chain joins TRBV28 and TRBJ2-2; 11 bases agree with TRBD2. Germline V gene data show CDR1 as MDHEN and CDR2 as SYDVKM. The CDR3 runs to 16 residues. The V gene end was trimmed by 4 bases and the J gene end by 5 bases; junction bases not matched to a gene: 6. CDR3 sequence reads: CASSYLAGGSTGELFF. As DNA, the CDR3 is TGTGCCAGCAGTTATCTAGCGGGGGGAAGTACCGGGGAGCTGTTTTTT. Using reference TRBV28 and TRBJ2-2 for the parts outside the CDR3, the full variable domain is DVKVTQSSRYLVKRTGEKVFLECVQDMDHENMFWYRQDPGLGLRLIYFSYDVKMKEKGDIPEGYSVSREKKERFSLILESASTNQTSMYLCASSYLAGGSTGELFFGEGSRLTVL.

Remarks on this clone: A junction end diverges from the germline sequence, so it may reflect a read error. The V and J genes are TRBV5-4 and TRBJ1-4; weak D call: TRBD1 (6 bases). This CDR3 is 16 amino acids long. The germline V gene has CDR1 SGHNT and CDR2 YYREEE (reference sequence). The CDR3: CASSSDGGRTTGTTTF. The CDR3 DNA sequence: TGTGCCAGCAGCTCGGACGGCGGACGGACAACCGGGACAACTACTTTT.

This clone appeared once. J is TRBJ1-5 and V is TRBV2, with 11 positions matching TRBD1. J gave up 7 bases and V 6 bases, and 5 bases lay outside the gene matches. The CDR3 is 14 amino acids. Germline V gene sequence: CDR1 SNHLY, CDR2 FYNNEI. The CDR3 sequence: CASSGTGGEQPQHF. CDR3 DNA: TGTGCCAGCAGCGGGACAGGGGGAGAGCAGCCCCAGCATTTT.

V is TRBV4-3 and J is TRBJ1-2; maybe TRBD1 (5 bases). Germline CDR1 LGHNA, CDR2 YSLEER. Trimming took 0 bases from V and 4 from J, leaving 15 bases between them. The CDR3 has 16 residues. For the CDR3, the DNA is TGCGCCAGCAGCCAAGATATCGGGAGGGGCATCTATGGCTACACCTTC. Encoded protein: CASSQDIGRGIYGYTF.

The rearrangement links TRBV5-1 to TRBJ2-5, with D perhaps matching TRBD2 (7 bases). The DNA end favors TRBJ2-7, so the J call may be wrong. Germline values: CDR1 SGHRS, CDR2 YFSETQ. The CDR3 runs 16 residues. This CDR3 reads CASSLKGGGSSYEQYF. CDR3 nucleotide sequence: TGCGCCAGCAGCTTGAAGGGGGGGGGCTCCTCCTACGAGCAGTACTTC.

J is TRBJ2-7 and V is TRBV4-3; 10 nucleotides align to TRBD1. The germline gives CDR1 LGHNA, CDR2 YSLEER. This CDR3 spans 16 amino acids. J lost 7 bases, V lost 1 base, and 10 bases had no gene match. CDR3 loop: CASSQGGDRGLGEQYF. The CDR3 DNA reads as TGCGCCAGCAGCCAAGGGGGGGACAGGGGCCTGGGGGAGCAGTACTTC.

The CDR3 DNA reads TGCGCCAGCAGCCCTGAGGCCAGCTTGGGCGGGGAGCTGTTTTTT. It yields the protein CASSPEASLGGELFF. V usage is TRBV5-1 and J usage is TRBJ2-2, with D uncertain. V was trimmed by 4 bases and J by 7 bases, leaving 17 bases between them. Per germline, CDR1 SGHRS and CDR2 YFSETQ. The CDR3 has 15 amino acids. The full variable domain, completed using reference TRBV5-1 and TRBJ2-2, is KAGVTQTPRYLIKTRGQQVTLSCSPISGHRSVSWYQQTPGQGLQFLFEYFSETQRNKGNFPGRFSGRQFSNSRSEMNVSTLELGDSALYLCASSPEASLGGELFFGEGSRLTVL.

The chain combines TRBV28 with TRBJ2-7; 9 nucleotides align to TRBD1. This CDR3 contains 18 residues. From germline, CDR1 is MDHEN and CDR2 SYDVKM. V shed 5 bases, J shed 0 bases, and the junction held 14 bases outside the gene matches. The CDR3 sequence is CASSLDRDRVTGSYEQYF. In DNA, the CDR3 is TGTGCCAGCAGTCTTGACCGGGACAGGGTGACGGGCTCCTACGAGCAGTACTTC.

This clone showed up just a few times. The gene calls are TRBV5-1 and TRBJ2-1; TRBD2 matches 15 bases. This CDR3 comprises 15 residues. Germline CDR1 reads SGHRS; CDR2 reads YFSETQ. After removal of 4 bases from V and 7 bases from J, the junction contained 3 bases not matched to a gene. The CDR3 is CASSPGLAGGNEQFF. CDR3 nucleotides: TGCGCCAGCAGCCCGGGACTAGCGGGGGGTAATGAGCAGTTCTTC.

On this clone: This sample also contains other DNA sequences that code for the same CDR3. The chain combines TRBV6-4 with TRBJ1-4; D unresolved. The CDR3 totals 14 residues. Germline assignment: CDR1 MRHNA and CDR2 SNTAGT. Deletions cut 8 bases from V and 0 bases from J, with 10 bases between. The CDR3 region has the DNA TGTGCCAGCGATCTACGGTCAACTAATGAAAAACTGTTTTTT. This codes for CASDLRSTNEKLFF.

The chain combines TRBV2 with TRBJ2-7, with D tentatively TRBD1 (6 bases). The CDR3 has 14 residues. V was pared by 10 bases and J by 2 bases, with 18 bases between. Germline V gene sequence: CDR1 SNHLY, CDR2 FYNNEI. CDR3 sequence: CATRRRPGAYEQYF. CDR3 sequence (DNA): TGTGCCACCCGTCGGAGACCAGGGGCCTACGAGCAGTACTTC.